This T cell receptor (beta chain) comes out of a study of blood T cells in healthy people across ages. V lost 8 bases and J lost 6, with 20 bases in between. The CDR3 runs to 14 residues. The germline V gene has CDR1 MNHEY and CDR2 SMNVEV (reference sequence). For the second PCR, which ran for about 7 to 11 cycles, a sample-barcoded 5' primer and a J-beta primer mix were used. Each CDR3 protein is one row after TCRdb ran MiXCR on the 5' RACE reads. The table has 650,000 to 700,000 distinct CDR3 sequences, under 65% seen once; the top ten hold around an eighth. In regard to this clonotype: Its target is unknown.

Study-level points and caveats: Lack of knowledge of donor CMV status possibly confounded expanded clonotype changes.

This sequence originates from a woman of 80 years or more in good health. The sample taken for sequencing was blood. The chain carries TRBV27 and TRBJ2-7, with D unresolved. The CDR3 DNA follows: TGTGCCAGCGGGTCAAACTTATCCGGTTCCGAGCAGTACTTC. The encoded protein is CASGSNLSGSEQYF.